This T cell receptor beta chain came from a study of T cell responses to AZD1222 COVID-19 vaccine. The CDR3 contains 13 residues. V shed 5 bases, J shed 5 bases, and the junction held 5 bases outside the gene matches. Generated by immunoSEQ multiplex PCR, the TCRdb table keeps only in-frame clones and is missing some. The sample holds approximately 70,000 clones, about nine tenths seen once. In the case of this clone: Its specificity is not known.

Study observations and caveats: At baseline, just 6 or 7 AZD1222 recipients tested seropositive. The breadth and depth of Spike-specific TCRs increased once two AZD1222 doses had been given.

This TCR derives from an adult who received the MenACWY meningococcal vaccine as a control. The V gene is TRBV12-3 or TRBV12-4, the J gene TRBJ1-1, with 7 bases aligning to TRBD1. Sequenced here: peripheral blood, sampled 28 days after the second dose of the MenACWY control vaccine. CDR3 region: CASSAIRGTEAFF. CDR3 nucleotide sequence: TGTGCCAGCAGTGCCATCAGGGGGACTGAAGCTTTCTTT.